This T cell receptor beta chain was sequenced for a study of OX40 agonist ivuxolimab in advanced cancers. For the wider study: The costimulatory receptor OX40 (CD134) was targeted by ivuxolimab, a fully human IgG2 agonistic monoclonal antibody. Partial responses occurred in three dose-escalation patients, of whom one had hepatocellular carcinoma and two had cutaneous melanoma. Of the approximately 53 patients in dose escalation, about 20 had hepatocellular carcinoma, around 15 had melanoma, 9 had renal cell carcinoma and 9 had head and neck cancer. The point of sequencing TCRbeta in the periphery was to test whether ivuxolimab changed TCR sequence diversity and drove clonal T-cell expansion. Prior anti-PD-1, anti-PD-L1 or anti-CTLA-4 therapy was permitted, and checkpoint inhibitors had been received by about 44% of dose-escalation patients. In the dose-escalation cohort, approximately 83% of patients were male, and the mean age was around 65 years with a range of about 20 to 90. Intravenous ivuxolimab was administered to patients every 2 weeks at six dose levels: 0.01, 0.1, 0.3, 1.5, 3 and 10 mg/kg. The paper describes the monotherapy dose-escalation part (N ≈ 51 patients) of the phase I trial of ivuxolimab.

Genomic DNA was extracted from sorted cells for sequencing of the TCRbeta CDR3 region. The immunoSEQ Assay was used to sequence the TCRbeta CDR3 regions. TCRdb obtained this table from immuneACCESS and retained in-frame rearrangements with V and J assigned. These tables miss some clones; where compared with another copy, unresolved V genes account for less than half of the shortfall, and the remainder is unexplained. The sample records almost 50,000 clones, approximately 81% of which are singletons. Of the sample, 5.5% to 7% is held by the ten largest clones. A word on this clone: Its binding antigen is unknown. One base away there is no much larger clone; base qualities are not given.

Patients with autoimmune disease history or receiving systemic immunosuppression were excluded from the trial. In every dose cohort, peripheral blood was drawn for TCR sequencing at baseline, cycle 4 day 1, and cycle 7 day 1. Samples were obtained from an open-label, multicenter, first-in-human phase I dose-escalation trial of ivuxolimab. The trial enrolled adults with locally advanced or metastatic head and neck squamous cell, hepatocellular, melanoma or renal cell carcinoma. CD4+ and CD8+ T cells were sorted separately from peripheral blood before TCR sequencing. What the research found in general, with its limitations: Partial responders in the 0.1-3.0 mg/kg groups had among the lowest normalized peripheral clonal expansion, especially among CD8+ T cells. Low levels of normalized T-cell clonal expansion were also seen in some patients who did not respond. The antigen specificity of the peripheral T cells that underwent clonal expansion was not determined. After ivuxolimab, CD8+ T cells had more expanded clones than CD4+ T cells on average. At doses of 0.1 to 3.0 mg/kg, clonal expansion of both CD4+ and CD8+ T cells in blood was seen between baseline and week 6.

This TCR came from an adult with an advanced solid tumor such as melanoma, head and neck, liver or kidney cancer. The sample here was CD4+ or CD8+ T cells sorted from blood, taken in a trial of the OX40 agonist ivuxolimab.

The DNA sequence is TGTGCCTGGAAACCCAGGGACGCACAGGATACGCAGTATTTT. The translation is CAWKPRDAQDTQYF. Recombination linked TRBV30 to TRBJ2-3; the D assignment is uncertain and may be TRBD1 or TRBD2, with 5 bases supporting each. V drops 4 bases and J drops 6 bases, leaving 17 bases in between. From the germline V gene (reference sequence), CDR1 is GTSNPN and CDR2 is SVGIG. Including the terminal cysteine and phenylalanine, the CDR3 comprises 14 residues. Solely the CDR3 DNA is kept, with 42 bases framed from the first base. Supplemented by the reference TRBV30 and TRBJ2-3 proteins around the CDR3, the complete variable domain is SQTIHQWPATLVQPVGSPLSLECTVEGTSNPNLYWYRQAAGRGLQLLFYSVGIGQISSEVPQNLSASRPQDRQFILSSKKLLLSDSGFYLCAWKPRDAQDTQYFGPGTRLTVL.